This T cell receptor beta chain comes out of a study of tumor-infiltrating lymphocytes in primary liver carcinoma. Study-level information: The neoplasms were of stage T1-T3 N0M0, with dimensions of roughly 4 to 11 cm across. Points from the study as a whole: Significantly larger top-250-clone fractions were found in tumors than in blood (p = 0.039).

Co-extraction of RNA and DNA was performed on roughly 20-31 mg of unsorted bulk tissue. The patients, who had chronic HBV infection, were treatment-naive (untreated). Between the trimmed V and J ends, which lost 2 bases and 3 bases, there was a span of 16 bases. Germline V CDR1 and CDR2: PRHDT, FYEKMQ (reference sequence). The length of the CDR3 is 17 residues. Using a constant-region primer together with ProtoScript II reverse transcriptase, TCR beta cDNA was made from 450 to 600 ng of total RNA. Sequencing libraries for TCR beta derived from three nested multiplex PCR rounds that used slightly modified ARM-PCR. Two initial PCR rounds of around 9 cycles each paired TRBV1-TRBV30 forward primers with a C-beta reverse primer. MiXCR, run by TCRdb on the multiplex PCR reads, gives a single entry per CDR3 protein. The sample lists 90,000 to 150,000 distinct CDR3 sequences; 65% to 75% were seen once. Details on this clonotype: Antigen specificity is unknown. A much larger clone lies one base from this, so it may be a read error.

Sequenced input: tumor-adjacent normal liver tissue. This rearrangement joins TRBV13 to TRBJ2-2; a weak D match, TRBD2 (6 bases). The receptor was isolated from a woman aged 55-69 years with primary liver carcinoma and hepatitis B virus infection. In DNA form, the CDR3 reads TGTGCCAGCAGCTTACCTCGGCTAGCGTGCGACACCGGGGAGCTGTTTTTT. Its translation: CASSLPRLACDTGELFF.